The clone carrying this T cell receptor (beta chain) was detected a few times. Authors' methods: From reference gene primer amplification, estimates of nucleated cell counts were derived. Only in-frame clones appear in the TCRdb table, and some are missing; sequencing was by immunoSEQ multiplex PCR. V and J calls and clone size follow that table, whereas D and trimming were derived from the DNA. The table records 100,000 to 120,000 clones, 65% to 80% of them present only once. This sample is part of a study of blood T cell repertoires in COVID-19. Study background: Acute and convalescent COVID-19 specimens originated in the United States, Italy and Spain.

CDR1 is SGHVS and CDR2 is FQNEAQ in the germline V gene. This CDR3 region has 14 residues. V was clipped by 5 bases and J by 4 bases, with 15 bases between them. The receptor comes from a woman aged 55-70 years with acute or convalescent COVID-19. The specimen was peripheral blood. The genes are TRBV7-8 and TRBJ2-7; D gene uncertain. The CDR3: CASSQRGREYEQYF. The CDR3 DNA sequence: TGTGCCAGCAGCCAGCGCGGCAGAGAGTACGAGCAGTACTTC.